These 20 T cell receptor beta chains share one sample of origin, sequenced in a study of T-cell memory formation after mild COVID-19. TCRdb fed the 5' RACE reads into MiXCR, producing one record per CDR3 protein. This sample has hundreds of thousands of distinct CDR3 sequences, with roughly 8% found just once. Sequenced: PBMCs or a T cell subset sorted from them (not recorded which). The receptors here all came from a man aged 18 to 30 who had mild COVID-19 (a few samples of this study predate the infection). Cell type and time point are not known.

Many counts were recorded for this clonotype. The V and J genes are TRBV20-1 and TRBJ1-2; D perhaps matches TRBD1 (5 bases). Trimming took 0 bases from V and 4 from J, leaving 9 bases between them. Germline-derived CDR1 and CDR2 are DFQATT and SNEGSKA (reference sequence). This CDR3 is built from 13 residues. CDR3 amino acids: CSARDPRAYGYTF. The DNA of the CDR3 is TGCAGTGCTAGAGATCCCAGGGCCTATGGCTACACCTTC.

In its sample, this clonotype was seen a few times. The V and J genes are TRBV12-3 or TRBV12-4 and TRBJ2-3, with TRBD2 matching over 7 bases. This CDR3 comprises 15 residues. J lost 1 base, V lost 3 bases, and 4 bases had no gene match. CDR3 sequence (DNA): TGTGCCAGCAGTTTCGTCCGGGGGGGCACAGATACGCAGTATTTT. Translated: CASSFVRGGTDTQYF.

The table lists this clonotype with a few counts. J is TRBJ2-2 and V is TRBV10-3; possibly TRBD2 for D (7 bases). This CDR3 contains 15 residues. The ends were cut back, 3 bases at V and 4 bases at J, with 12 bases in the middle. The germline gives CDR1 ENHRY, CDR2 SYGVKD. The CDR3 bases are TGTGCCATCAGTGAACAGGGAGGGGGCACCGGGGAGCTGTTTTTT. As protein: CAISEQGGGTGELFF.

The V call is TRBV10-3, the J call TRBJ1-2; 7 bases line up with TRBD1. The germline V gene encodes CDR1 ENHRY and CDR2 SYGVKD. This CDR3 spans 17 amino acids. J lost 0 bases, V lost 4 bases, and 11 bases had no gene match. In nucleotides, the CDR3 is TGTGCCATCAGTGCCCAGGGGGTCACCGGAGCTAACTATGGCTACACCTTC. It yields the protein CAISAQGVTGANYGYTF.

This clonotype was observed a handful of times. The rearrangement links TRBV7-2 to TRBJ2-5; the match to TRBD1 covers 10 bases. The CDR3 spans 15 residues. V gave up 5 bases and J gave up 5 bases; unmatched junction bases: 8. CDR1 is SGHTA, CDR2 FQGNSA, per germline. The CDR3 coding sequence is TGTGCCAGCAGCAACGACAGGGGGCTTGTCGAGACCCAGTACTTC. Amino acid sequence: CASSNDRGLVETQYF.

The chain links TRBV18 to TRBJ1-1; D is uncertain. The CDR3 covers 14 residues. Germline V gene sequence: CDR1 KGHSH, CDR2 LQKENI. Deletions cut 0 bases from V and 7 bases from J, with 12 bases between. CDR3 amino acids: CASSPPSVAGEAFF. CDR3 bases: TGTGCCAGCTCACCACCCAGCGTCGCGGGTGAAGCTTTCTTT.

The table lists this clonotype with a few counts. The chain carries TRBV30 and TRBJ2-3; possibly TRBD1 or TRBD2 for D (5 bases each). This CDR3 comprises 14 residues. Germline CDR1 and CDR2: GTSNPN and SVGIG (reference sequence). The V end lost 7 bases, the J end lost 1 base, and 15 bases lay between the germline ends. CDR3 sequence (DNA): TGTGCCTCCTCGGTCGGGACGGGCACAGATACGCAGTATTTT. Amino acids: CASSVGTGTDTQYF. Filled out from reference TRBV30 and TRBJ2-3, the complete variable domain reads SQTIHQWPATLVQPVGSPLSLECTVEGTSNPNLYWYRQAAGRGLQLLFYSVGIGQISSEVPQNLSASRPQDRQFILSSKKLLLSDSGFYLCASSVGTGTDTQYFGPGTRLTVL.

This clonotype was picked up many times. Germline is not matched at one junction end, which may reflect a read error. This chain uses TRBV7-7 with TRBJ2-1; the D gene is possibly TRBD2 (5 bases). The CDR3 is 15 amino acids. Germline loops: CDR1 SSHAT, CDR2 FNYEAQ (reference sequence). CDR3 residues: CASSLGRAGDNEQFF. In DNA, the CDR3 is TGTGCTAGCAGCTTGGGTAGAGCCGGGGACAATGAGCAGTTCTTC. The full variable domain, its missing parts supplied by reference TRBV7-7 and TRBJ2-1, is GAGVSQSPRYKVTKRGQDVTLRCDPISSHATLYWYQQALGQGPEFLTYFNYEAQPDKSGLPSDRFSAERPEGSISTLTIQRTEQRDSAMYRCASSLGRAGDNEQFFGPGTRLTVL.

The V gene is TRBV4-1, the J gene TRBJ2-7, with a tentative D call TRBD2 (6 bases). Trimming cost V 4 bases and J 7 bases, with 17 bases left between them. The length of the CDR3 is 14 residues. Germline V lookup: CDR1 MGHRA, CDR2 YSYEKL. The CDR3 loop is CASSLHTSSGEQYF. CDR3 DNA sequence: TGCGCCAGCAGCCTCCACACTAGCTCGGGGGAGCAGTACTTC.

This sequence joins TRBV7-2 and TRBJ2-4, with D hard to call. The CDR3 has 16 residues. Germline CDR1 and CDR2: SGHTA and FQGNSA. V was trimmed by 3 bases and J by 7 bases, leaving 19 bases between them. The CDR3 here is CASSFIRTDPGNIQYF. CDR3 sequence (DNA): TGTGCCAGCAGCTTTATCCGGACGGACCCGGGTAACATTCAGTACTTC.

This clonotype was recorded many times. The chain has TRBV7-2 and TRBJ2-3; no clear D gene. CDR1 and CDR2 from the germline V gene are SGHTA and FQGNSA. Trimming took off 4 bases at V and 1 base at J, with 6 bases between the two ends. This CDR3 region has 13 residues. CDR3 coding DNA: TGTGCCAGCAGCTCGTTCGGCACAGATACGCAGTATTTT. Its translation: CASSSFGTDTQYF.

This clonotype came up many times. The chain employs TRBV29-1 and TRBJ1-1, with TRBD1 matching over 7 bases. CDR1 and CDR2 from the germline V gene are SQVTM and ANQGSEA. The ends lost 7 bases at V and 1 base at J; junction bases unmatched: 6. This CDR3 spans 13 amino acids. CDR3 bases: TGCAGCGGGGAGGGACAGAGGAACACTGAAGCTTTCTTT. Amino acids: CSGEGQRNTEAFF. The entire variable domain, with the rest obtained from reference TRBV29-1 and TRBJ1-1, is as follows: SAVISQKPSRDICQRGTSLTIQCQVDSQVTMMFWYRQQPGQSLTLIATANQGSEATYESGFVIDKFPISRPNLTFSTLTVSNMSPEDSSIYLCSGEGQRNTEAFFGQGTRLTVV.

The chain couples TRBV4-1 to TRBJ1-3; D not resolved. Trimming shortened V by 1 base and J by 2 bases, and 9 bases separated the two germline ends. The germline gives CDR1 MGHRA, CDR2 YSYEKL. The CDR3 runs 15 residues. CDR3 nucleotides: TGCGCCAGCAGCCAAGTCTGGGAGACTGGAAACACCATATATTTT. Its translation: CASSQVWETGNTIYF.

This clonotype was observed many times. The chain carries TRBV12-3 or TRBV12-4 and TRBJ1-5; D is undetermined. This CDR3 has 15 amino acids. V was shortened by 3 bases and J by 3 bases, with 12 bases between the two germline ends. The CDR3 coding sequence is TGTGCCAGCAGTTTGGGTTTTGGCCCCAATCAGCCCCAGCATTTT. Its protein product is CASSLGFGPNQPQHF.

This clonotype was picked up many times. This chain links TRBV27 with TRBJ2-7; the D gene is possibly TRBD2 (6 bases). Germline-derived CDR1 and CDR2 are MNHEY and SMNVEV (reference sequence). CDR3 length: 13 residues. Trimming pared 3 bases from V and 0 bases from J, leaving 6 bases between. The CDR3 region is CASSLGLSYEQYV. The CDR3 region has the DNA TGTGCCAGCAGTTTGGGACTCTCCTACGAGCAGTACGTC.

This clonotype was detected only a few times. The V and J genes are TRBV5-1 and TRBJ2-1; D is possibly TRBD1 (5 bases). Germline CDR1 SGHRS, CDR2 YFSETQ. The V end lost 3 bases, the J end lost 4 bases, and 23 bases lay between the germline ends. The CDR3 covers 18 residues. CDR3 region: CASSYPSSTGPSYNEQFF. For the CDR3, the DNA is TGCGCCAGCAGCTACCCATCGAGCACAGGCCCCTCGTACAATGAGCAGTTCTTC. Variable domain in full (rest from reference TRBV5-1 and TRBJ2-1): KAGVTQTPRYLIKTRGQQVTLSCSPISGHRSVSWYQQTPGQGLQFLFEYFSETQRNKGNFPGRFSGRQFSNSRSEMNVSTLELGDSALYLCASSYPSSTGPSYNEQFFGPGTRLTVL.

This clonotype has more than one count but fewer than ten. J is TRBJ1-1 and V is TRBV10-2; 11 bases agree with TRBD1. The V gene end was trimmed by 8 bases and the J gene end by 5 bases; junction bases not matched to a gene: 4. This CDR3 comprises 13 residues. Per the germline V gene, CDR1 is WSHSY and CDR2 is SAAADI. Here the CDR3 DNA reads TGCGCCAGCGGGGGACAGGGGGGAACTGAAGCTTTCTTT. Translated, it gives CASGGQGGTEAFF.

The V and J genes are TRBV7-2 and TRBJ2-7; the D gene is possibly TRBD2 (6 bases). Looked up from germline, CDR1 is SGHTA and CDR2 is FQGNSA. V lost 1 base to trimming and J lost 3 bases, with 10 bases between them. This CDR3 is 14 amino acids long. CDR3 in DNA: TGTGCCAGCAGCTTAGGGCTAGCGAACTACGAGCAGTACTTC. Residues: CASSLGLANYEQYF. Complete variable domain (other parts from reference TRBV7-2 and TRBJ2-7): GAGVSQSPSNKVTEKGKDVELRCDPISGHTALYWYRQSLGQGLEFLIYFQGNSAPDKSGLPSDRFSAERTGGSVSTLTIQRTQQEDSAVYLCASSLGLANYEQYFGPGTRLTVT.

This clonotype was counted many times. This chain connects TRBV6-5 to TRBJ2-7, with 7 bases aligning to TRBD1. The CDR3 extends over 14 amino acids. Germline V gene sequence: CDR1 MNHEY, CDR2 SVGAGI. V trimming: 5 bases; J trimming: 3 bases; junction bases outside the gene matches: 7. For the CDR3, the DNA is TGTGCCAGCAGTCACGGGCCAGGGGGCTACGAGCAGTACTTC. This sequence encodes CASSHGPGGYEQYF.

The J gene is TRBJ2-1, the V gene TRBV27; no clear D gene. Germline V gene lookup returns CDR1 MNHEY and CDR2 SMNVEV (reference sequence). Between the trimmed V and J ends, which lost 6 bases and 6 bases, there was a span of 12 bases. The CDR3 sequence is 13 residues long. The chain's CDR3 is CASRPDRSNEQFF. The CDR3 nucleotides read TGTGCCAGCAGACCGGATCGAAGCAATGAGCAGTTCTTC.